This TCR beta chain was sequenced during a study of Ad26.COV2.S vaccination and SARS-CoV-2 variants. Study context: A COV1001 Ad26.COV2.S trial-arm participant provided the sample. By the intramuscular route, Ad26.COV2.S was given once, or twice 56 days apart.

Profiling relied on immunoSEQ multiplex PCR, and the TCRdb table lists in-frame clones only, not all of them. The sample records approximately 410,000 clones, roughly 90% being singletons. As regards this clone: What it binds is unknown.

Specified treatment: 19 received Ad26.COV2.S at low or high dose, single or two shots; 5 received placebo; per-sample allocation not given. The investigators took samples on day 63 after the first vaccine or placebo injection. Germline V gives CDR1 MGHDK, CDR2 SYGVNS. There are 15 residues in the CDR3. Trimming cost V 8 bases and J 6 bases, with 17 bases left between them. Broader study findings: Spike-specific TCR breadth in vaccine recipients exceeded that seen in placebo recipients. TCR breadth and depth estimates may have understated total T cell responses.

Specimen: peripheral blood, collected in a trial of Ad26.COV2.S vaccine versus placebo. The chain employs TRBV25-1 and TRBJ1-6, with no clear D. The TCR originated in a person between 18 and 65 years old who received the Ad26.COV2.S COVID-19 vaccine or a placebo. CDR3 DNA sequence: TGTGCCAGCCGATGGACGAGCCCAGTTAATTCACCCCTCCACTTT. This sequence encodes CASRWTSPVNSPLHF.